The next 4 T cell receptor beta chains were all read from a single sample in a study of blood T cell repertoires in COVID-19. Sequencing was performed with immunoSEQ multiplex PCR; in TCRdb, only in-frame clones are kept and a portion is missing. The table lists about 250,000 clones, about four fifths of them singletons. Sequences were obtained from peripheral blood. These receptors were taken from a man aged 50 to 59 with active or convalescent COVID-19.

The V and J genes are TRBV20-1 and TRBJ1-5, with D tentatively TRBD1 (5 bases). The CDR3 contains 14 residues. Germline values: CDR1 DFQATT, CDR2 SNEGSKA (reference sequence). V lost 3 bases and J 11 bases, leaving 20 bases between the germline ends. The CDR3 region is CSASEGPTFSAQHF. The DNA for the CDR3 is TGCAGTGCTAGTGAGGGGCCTACCTTTTCGGCCCAGCATTTT.

V gene TRBV19 combines with J gene TRBJ1-5; 7 bases line up with TRBD1. Germline V gene sequence: CDR1 LNHDA, CDR2 SQIVND (reference sequence). CDR3 length equals 17 residues. With 5 bases clipped from V and 1 base from J, the junction kept 11 bases outside the gene matches. The CDR3 DNA sequence: TGTGCCAGTAGTGCGACAGGGCAGCCCTACAGCAATCAGCCCCAGCATTTT. This sequence encodes CASSATGQPYSNQPQHF.

V usage is TRBV7-3 and J usage is TRBJ2-3, with a tentative D call TRBD1 (5 bases). Looked up from germline, CDR1 is SGHTA and CDR2 is FQGTGA. The CDR3 is 14 amino acids. V lost 5 bases and J lost 7, with 16 bases in between. The CDR3 DNA is TGTGCCAGCAGCCCACGGCAGGGTGTAAATACGCAGTATTTT. Encoded protein: CASSPRQGVNTQYF.

V is TRBV4-1 and J is TRBJ2-7; D may be TRBD1 (5 bases). The CDR3 covers 15 residues. V dropped 1 base and J dropped 3 bases, with 13 bases sitting between them. Germline-derived CDR1 and CDR2 are MGHRA and YSYEKL. The CDR3 bases are TGCGCCAGCAGCCAAGTGAAGGACACCTACTACGAGCAGTACTTC. This codes for CASSQVKDTYYEQYF.